This TCR beta chain was recorded in a study of blood T cell repertoires in COVID-19. For the study at large: The United States, Italy and Spain were the sources of the acute and convalescent COVID-19 samples. PBMCs, B-cell-depleted T cells, or T cells were the source of the cDNA or gDNA that made up the material.

Germline-derived CDR1 and CDR2 are LGHDT and YNNKEL (reference sequence). The CDR3 has 17 residues. The germline V and J ends were trimmed by 1 base and 0 bases, with 12 bases remaining between them. In the original workflow: Reference gene primer amplification in the assay estimated nucleated cell counts. Using immunoSEQ multiplex PCR, the repertoire was profiled, and TCRdb retains in-frame clones only, with some absent. V, J and clone size are taken as reported in that table, and D and trimming were inferred from the DNA itself. The sample includes over 200,000 clones, 70% to 85% of them seen just once.

The J gene is TRBJ1-4, the V gene TRBV3-1 (or the pseudogene TRBV3-2); D is uncertain. The sample was peripheral blood. The receptor comes from a man between 35 and 55 years old who had recovered from COVID-19. CDR3 DNA sequence: TGTGCCAGCAGCCAAGGTCCCAGGCTCGCAACTAATGAAAAACTGTTTTTT. Encoded protein: CASSQGPRLATNEKLFF.